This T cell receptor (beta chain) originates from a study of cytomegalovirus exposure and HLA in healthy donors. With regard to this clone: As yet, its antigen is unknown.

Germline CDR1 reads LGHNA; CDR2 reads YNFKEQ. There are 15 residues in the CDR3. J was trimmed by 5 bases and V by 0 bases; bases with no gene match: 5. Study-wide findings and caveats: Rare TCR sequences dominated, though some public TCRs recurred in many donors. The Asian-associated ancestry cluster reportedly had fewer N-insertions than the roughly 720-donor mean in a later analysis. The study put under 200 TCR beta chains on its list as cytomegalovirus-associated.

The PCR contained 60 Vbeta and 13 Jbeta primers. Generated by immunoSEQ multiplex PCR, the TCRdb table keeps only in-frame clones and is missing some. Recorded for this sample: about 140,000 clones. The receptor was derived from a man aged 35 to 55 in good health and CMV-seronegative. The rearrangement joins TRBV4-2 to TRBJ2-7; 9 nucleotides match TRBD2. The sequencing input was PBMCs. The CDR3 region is CASSQDVAGANEQYF. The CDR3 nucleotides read TGTGCCAGCAGCCAAGACGTAGCGGGGGCCAACGAGCAGTACTTC.